This section outlines one T cell receptor (beta chain) sequence together with its context. What it binds is unknown. Without the conserved terminal phenylalanine or tryptophan, this CDR3 likely stems from a read error. It is unclear where the CDR3 begins or ends on the DNA, so no DNA is shown, and the CDR3 is as TCRdb lists it. The data were taken from a study of tumor-infiltrating lymphocytes in primary liver carcinoma. Both RNA and DNA were isolated together from about 19-30 mg of bulk tissue that had not been sorted. Study-wide findings and caveats: Present in all five tumor regions were only about 7.5-25% of the top clones.

Making TCR beta cDNA involved around 500 ng total RNA and a constant-region primer. Amplification in three nested multiplex PCR rounds with slightly modified ARM-PCR gave rise to TCR beta libraries. TCRdb itself ran the multiplex PCR reads through MiXCR, one entry per CDR3 protein. This table has under 85,000 distinct CDR3 sequences, 55% to 85% appearing once. The source material was liver tumor tissue from sampling region 1. Subset in this sample: tumor region T1, superior pole. The source of this sequence is a middle-aged man with primary liver carcinoma and hepatitis B virus infection.

CDR3 sequence reads: CASSSAGPGNEQSS. The V and J genes are TRBV11-2 and TRBJ2-1; TRBD2 was called by the table and not checked on the DNA. The CDR3 has 14 amino acids, counting both end residues. Germline loops: CDR1 SGHAT, CDR2 FQNNGV.